The TCR beta chain under discussion was sequenced for a study of blood T cell repertoires in COVID-19. Looking at the study overall: COVID-19 samples collected from the United States, Italy and Spain covered acute and convalescent phases. The analysed material was cDNA or gDNA that came from T cells, B-cell-depleted T cells, or PBMCs.

The CDR3 is 15 residues long. Trimming at V came to 2 bases and at J to 6 bases, leaving 9 bases not matched to a gene. CDR1 and CDR2 from the germline V gene are SGHDT and YYEEEE. Authors' processing steps: Amplifying reference gene primers gave estimates of nucleated cell counts. Libraries were prepared by immunoSEQ multiplex PCR; TCRdb keeps only in-frame clonotypes and omits some of them. From that table come the V and J calls and clone size; the DNA was used to work out D and trimming. Among fewer than 500,000 clones listed, about four fifths were seen once. Sequenced sample: peripheral blood. The rearrangement uses TRBV5-6 and TRBJ1-2; 8 bases align to TRBD1. This TCR was sampled from a human donor with acute or convalescent COVID-19. The donor label of this sample is uncertain. CDR3 protein: CASSFYSSGGNGYTF. The DNA for the CDR3 is TGTGCCAGCAGCTTTTACAGTTCAGGGGGCAATGGCTACACCTTC.